Only a few counts were recorded for the clone carrying this T cell receptor (beta chain). The data originate from a study of T cells after yellow fever vaccination. Turning to the study itself: Any fraction with a low cell number was prepared using SMART-Seq v4 Ultra Low Input.

TCRdb reprocessed the 5' RACE reads with MiXCR, giving one entry per CDR3 protein. The sample lists 500,000 to 650,000 distinct CDR3 sequences; 12% were seen once. Germline assignment: CDR1 SGDLS and CDR2 YYNGEE. The ends were cut back, 0 bases at V and 4 bases at J, with 6 bases in the middle. CDR3 length equals 13 residues. J is TRBJ2-3 and V is TRBV9; no firm D call. The clonotype originates from a man younger than 45 who received the YFV17D yellow fever vaccine. The sample in question was PBMCs, obtained on the day of the yellow fever booster vaccination. CDR3: CASSVAYADTQYF. CDR3 nucleotide sequence: TGTGCCAGCAGCGTAGCGTATGCAGATACGCAGTATTTT.